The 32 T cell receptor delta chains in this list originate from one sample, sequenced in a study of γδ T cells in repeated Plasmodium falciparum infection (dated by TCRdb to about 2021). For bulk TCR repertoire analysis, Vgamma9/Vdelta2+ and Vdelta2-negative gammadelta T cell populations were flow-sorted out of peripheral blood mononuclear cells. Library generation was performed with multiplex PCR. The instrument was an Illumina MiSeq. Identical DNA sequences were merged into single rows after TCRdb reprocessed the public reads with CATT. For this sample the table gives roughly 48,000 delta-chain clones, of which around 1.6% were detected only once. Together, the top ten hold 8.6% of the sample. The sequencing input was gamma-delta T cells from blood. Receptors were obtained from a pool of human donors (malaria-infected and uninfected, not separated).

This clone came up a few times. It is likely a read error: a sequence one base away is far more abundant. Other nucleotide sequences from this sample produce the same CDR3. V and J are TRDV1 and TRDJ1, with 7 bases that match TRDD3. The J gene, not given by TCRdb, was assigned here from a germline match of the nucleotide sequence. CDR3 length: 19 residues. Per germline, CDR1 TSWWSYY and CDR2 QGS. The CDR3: CALGESTQYWGVYTDKLIF. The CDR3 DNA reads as TGTGCTCTCGGGGAATCTACGCAGTACTGGGGAGTGTACACCGATAAACTCATCTTT.

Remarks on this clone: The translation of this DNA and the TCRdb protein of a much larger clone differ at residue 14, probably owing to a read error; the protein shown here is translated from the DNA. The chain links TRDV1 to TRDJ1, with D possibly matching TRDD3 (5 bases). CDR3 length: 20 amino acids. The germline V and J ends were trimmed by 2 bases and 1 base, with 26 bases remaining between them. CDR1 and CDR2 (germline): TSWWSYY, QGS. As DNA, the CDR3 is TGTGCTCTTGGGGAAAACAGCGGGCCATCCTCGGGGGTCCCCACCGATAAACTCATCTTT. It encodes CALGENSGPSSGVPTDKLIF.

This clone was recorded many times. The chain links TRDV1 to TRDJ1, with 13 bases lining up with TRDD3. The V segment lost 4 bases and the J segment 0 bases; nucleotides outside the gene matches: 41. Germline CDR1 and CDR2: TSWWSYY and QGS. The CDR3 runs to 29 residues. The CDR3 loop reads CALGGDEAFLLIYWGIRHARNRYTDKLIF. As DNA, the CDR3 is TGTGCTCTTGGGGGCGACGAGGCCTTCCTACTGATCTACTGGGGGATACGCCACGCGCGGAATCGGTACACCGATAAACTCATCTTT.

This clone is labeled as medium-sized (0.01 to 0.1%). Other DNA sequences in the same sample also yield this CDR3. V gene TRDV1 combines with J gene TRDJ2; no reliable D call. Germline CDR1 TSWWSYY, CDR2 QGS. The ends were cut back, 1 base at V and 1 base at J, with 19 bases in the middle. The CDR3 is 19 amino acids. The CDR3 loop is CALGEPLGSRVYLTAQLFF. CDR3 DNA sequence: TGTGCTCTTGGGGAACCCCTAGGTTCTAGGGTTTATTTGACAGCACAACTCTTCTTT.

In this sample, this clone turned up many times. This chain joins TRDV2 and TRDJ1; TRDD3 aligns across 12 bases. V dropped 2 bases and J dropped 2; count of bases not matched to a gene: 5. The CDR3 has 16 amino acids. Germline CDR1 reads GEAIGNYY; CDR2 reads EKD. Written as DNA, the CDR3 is TGTGCCTGTGACAATCTGGGGGATACGAAGACCGATAAACTCATCTTT. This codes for CACDNLGDTKTDKLIF.

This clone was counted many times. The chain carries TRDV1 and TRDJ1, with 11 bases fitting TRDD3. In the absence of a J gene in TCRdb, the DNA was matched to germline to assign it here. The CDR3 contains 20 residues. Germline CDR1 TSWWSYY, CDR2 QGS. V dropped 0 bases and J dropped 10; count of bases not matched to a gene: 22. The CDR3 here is CALGELGSDFRPYWGILLIF. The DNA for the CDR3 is TGTGCTCTTGGGGAACTAGGCTCGGATTTCCGCCCTTACTGGGGGATATTACTCATCTTT.

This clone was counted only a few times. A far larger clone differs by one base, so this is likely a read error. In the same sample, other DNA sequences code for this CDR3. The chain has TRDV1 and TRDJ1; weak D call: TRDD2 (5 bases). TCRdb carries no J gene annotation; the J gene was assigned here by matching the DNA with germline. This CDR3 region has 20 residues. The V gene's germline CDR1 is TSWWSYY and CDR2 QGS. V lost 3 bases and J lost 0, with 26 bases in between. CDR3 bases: TGTGCTCTTGGGGATCACACAATCTTTCCTCGCGCAACAAACACCGATAAACTCATCTTT. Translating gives CALGDHTIFPRATNTDKLIF.

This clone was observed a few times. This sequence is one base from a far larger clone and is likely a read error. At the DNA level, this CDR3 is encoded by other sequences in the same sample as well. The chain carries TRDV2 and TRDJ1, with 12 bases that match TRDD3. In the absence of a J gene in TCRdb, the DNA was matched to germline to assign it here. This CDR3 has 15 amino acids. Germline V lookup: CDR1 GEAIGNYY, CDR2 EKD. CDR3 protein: CACDTLLGDTQKLIF. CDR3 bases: TGCGCCTGTGACACTTTACTGGGGGATACCCAAAAACTCATCTTT.

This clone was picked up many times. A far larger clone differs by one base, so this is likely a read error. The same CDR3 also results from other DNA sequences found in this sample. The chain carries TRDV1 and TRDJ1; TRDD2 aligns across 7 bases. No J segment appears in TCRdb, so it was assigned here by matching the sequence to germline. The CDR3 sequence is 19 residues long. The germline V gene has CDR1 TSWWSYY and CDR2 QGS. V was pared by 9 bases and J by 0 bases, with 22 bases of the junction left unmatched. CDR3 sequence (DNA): TGTGCTCTCGGGACCTCTATTCCTACAGTGTGGGAGTACACCGATAAACTCATCTTT. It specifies CALGTSIPTVWEYTDKLIF.

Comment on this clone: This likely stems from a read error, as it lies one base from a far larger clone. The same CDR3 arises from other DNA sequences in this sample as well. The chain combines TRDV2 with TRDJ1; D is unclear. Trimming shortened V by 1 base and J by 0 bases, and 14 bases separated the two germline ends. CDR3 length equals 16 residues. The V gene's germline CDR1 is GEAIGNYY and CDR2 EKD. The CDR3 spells CACDTLSPSHTDKLIF. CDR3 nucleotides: TGTGCCTGTGACACGCTCTCCCCATCCCACACCGATAAACTCATCTTT.

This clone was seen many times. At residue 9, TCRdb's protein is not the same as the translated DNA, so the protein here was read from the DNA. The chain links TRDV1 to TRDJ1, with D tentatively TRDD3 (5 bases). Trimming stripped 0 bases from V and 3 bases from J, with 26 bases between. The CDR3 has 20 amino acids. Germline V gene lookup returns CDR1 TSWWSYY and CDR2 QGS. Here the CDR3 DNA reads TGTGCTCTTGGGGAACTTAAAGCTGCTCCAACCTCAGATGGGGCCGATAAACTCATCTTT. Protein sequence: CALGELKAAPTSDGADKLIF.

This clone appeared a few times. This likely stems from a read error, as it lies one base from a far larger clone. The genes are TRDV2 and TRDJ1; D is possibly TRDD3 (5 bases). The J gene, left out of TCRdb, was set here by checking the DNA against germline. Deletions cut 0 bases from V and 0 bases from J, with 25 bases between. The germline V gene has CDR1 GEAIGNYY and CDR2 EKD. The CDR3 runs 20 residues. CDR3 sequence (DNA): TGTGCCTGTGACACCGAAGACAGGTTGACCGGGGGTCCACACACCGATAAACTCATCTTT. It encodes CACDTEDRLTGGPHTDKLIF.

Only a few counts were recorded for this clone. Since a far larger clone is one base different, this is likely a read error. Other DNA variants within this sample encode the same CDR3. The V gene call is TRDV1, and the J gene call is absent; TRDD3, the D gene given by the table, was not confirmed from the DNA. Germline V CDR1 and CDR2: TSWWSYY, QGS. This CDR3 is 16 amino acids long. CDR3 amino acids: CALGEREVWDTDKLIF. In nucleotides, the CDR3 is TGTGCTCTTGGGGAACGGGAGGTTTGGGACACCGATAAACTCATCTTC.

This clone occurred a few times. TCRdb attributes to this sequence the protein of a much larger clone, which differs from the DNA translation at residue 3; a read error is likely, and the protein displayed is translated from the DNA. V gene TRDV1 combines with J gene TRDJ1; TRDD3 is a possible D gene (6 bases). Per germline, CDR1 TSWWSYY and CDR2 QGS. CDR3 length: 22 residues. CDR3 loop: CAPGEPRRRDTRTPFHTDKLIF. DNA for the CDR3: TGTGCTCCTGGGGAACCTCGGAGAAGAGATACGCGGACACCATTCCACACCGATAAACTCATCTTT.

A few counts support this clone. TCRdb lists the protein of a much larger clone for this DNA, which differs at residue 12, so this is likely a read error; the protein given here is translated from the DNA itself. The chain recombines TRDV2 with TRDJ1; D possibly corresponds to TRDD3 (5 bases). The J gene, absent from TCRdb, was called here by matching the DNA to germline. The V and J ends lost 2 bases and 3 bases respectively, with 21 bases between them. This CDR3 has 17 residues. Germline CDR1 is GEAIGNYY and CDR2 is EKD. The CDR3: CACDNLAPRDYADKLIF. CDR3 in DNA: TGTGCCTGTGACAACCTGGCGCCGAGGGATTACGCCGATAAACTCATCTTT.

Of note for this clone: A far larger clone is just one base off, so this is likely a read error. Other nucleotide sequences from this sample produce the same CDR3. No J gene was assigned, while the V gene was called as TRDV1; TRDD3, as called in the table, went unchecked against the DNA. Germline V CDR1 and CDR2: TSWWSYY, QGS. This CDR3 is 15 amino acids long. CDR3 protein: CALGEPDSRADKLIF. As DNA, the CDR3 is TGTGCTCTTGGGGAACCGGACAGTAGGGCCGATAAACTCATCTTC.

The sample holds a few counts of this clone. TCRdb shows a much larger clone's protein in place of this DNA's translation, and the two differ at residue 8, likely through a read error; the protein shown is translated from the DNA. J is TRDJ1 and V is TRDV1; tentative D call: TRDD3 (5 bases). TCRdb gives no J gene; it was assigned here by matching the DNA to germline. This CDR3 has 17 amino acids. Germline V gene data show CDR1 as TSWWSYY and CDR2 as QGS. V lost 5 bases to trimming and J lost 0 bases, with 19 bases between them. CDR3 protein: CALGNSCRGFYTDKLIF. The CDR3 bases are TGTGCTCTTGGGAACTCGTGCCGGGGGTTCTACACCGATAAACTCATCTTT.

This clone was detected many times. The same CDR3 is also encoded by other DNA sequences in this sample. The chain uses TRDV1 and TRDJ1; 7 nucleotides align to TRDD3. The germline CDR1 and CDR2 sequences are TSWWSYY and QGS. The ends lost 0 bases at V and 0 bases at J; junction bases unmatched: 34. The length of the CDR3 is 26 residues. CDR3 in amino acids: CALGELQTGRSSQRYWGLMYTDKLIF. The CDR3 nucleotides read TGTGCTCTTGGGGAACTTCAAACGGGCAGGTCATCCCAAAGGTACTGGGGACTGATGTACACCGATAAACTCATCTTT.

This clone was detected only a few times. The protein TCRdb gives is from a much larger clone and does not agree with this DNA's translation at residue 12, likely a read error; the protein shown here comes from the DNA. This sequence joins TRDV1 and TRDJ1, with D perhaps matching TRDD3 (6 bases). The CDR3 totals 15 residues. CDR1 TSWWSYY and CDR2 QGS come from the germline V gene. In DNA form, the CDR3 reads TGTGCTCTTGGAGGGATAGGGACCGTAACCGATGAACTCATCTTT. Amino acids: CALGGIGTVTDELIF.

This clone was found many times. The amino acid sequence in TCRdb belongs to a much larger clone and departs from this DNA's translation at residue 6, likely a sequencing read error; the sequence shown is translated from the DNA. CDR3 residues: CALGDSTSADKLIF. The CDR3 DNA is TGTGCTCTTGGGGATTCAACCAGTGCCGATAAACTCATCTTT. The V call is TRDV1, the J call TRDJ1; D call uncertain. Germline matching of the DNA provided the J gene here, since TCRdb leaves it blank. The CDR3 totals 14 residues. The V gene's germline CDR1 is TSWWSYY and CDR2 QGS. Trimming removed 3 bases from V and 3 bases from J, with 11 bases in between.

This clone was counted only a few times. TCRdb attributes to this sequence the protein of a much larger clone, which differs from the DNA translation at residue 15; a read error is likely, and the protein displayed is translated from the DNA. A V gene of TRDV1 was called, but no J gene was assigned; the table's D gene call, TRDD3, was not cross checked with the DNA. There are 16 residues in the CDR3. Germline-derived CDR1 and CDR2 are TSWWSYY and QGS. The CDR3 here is CALGPRGGYGPDKLTF. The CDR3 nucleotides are TGTGCTCTTGGACCCCGAGGGGGATACGGGCCCGATAAACTCACCTTT.

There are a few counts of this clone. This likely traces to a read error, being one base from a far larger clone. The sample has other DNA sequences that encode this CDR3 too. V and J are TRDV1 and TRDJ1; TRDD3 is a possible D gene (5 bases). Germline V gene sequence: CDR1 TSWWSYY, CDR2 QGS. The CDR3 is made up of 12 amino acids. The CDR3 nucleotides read TGTGCCCTTGGGGAACCAGCGCATAAACTCATCTTT. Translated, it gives CALGEPAHKLIF.

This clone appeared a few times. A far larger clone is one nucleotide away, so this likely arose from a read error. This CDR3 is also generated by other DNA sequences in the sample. CDR3 loop: CACDPLQSVGYLNTDKLIF. The CDR3 DNA follows: TGTGCCTGTGATCCTCTTCAGTCCGTTGGATACTTAAACACCGATAAACTCATCTTT. The chain employs TRDV2 and TRDJ1; D is possibly TRDD3 (6 bases). As TCRdb names no J gene, one was assigned here on the basis of a DNA match to germline. Germline assignment: CDR1 GEAIGNYY and CDR2 EKD. The V gene lost 4 bases and the J gene lost 0 bases, with 26 bases spanning the gap. The length of the CDR3 is 19 residues.

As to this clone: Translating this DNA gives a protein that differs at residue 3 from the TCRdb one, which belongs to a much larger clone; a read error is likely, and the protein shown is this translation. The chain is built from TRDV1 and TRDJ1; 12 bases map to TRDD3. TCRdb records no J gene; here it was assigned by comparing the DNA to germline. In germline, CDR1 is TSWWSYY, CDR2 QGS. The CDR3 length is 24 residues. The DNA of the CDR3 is TGTGCTCCTGGGACTCCGCCGAGGGGGCGGTACTGGGGGATACTCTCCCCGGGCACCGATAAACTCATCTTT. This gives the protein CAPGTPPRGRYWGILSPGTDKLIF.

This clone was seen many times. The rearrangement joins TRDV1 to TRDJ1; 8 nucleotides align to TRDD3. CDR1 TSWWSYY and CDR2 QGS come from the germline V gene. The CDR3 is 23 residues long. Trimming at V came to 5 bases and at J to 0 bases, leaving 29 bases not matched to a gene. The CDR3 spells CALGQENPPAFSTGGNYTDKLIF. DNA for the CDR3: TGTGCTCTTGGGCAAGAGAACCCTCCCGCGTTTAGTACTGGGGGGAATTACACCGATAAACTCATCTTT.

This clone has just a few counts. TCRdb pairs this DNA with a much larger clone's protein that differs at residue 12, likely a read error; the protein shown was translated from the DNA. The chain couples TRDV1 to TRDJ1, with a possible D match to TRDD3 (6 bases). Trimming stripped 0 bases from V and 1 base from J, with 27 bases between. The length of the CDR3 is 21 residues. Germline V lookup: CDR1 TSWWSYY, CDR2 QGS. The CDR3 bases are TGTGCTCTTGGGGAACTAGTACCTCTGGGGTCCCCCAGTCAATGCACCGATAAACTCATCTTT. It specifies CALGELVPLGSPSQCTDKLIF.

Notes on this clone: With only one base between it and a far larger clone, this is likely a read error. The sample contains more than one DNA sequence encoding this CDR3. CDR3 coding DNA: TGTGCTCTTGGGAACCCCCAACCTATCTGGGGGATATCGGGAGGCGACAAACTCATCTTT. It yields the protein CALGNPQPIWGISGGDKLIF. The chain employs TRDV1 and TRDJ1, with 10 bases that match TRDD3. No J segment appears in TCRdb, so it was assigned here by matching the sequence to germline. Germline V gene data show CDR1 as TSWWSYY and CDR2 as QGS. V gave up 5 bases and J gave up 8 bases; unmatched junction bases: 26. CDR3 length equals 20 residues.

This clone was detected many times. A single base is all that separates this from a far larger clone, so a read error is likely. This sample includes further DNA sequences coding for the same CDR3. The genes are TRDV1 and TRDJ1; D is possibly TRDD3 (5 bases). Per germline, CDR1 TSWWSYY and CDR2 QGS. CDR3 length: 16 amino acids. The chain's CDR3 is CALGEEIPSYTDKLIF. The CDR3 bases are TGTGCCCTTGGGGAGGAGATACCCTCGTACACCGATAAACTCATCTTT.

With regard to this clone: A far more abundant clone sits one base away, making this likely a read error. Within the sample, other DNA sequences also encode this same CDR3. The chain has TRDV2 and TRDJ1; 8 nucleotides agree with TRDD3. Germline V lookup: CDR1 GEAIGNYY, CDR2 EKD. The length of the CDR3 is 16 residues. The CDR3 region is CACDAMGDSYTDKLIF. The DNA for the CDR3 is TGTGCCTGTGACGCAATGGGGGATTCTTACACCGATAAACTCATCTTC.

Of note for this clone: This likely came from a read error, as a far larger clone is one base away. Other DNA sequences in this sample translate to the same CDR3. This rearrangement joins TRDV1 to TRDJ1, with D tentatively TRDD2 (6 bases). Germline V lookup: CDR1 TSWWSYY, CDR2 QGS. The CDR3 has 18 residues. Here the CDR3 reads CALGELRPSPVGFDKLIF. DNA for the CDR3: TGTGCCCTTGGGGAGTTAAGGCCTTCCCCCGTCGGGTTCGATAAACTCATCTTT.

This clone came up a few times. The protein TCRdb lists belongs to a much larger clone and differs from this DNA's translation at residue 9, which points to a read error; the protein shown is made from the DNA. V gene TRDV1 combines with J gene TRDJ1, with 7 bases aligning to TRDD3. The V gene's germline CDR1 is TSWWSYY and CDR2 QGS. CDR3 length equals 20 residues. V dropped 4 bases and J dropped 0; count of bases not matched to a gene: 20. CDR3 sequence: CALGGPSPGLGEEYTDKLIF. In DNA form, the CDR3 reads TGTGCTCTTGGGGGGCCTTCTCCTGGGTTGGGGGAGGAATACACCGATAAACTCATCTTT.

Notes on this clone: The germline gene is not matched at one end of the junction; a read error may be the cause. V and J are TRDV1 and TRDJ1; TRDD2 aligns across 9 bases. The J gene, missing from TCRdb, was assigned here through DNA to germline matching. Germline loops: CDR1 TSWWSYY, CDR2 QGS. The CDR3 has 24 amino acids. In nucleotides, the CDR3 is TGTGCTCTTGTGGAACAGGGCCTTCCTACGCTCTGGGATGCTACTGGTGACAACACCGATAAACTCATCTTT. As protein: CALVEQGLPTLWDATGDNTDKLIF.